Reported below is one T cell receptor beta chain. The antigen is not known. The sample belongs to a study of OX40 agonist ivuxolimab in advanced cancers. The study's findings and limits: The average count of expanded clones was higher among CD8+ T cells than among CD4+. Dosing at 0.1 to 3.0 mg/kg was accompanied by clonal expansion of CD4+ and CD8+ blood T cells by week 6.

Method: immunoSEQ multiplex PCR; TCRdb's copy keeps in-frame clones and lacks some. The sample has about 69,000 clones, about 80% seen once; the top ten hold around 2%. The CDR3 length is 12 residues. V was trimmed by 9 bases and J by 1 base, leaving 9 bases between them. Germline lookup yields CDR1 MNHEY and CDR2 SVGAGI. The material was CD4+ or CD8+ T cells sorted from blood, obtained in a trial of the OX40 agonist ivuxolimab. The genes are TRBV6-5 and TRBJ1-2; maybe TRBD1 (5 bases). The TCR sequence derives from an adult with an advanced solid tumor such as melanoma, head and neck, liver or kidney cancer. In nucleotides, the CDR3 is TGTGCCAGTGGGGGGGTTAACTATGGCTACACCTTC. It specifies CASGGVNYGYTF.